The rows below give T cell receptor beta chains drawn from one sample of a study of T cell changes during pregnancy in multiple sclerosis. Assay: immunoSEQ multiplex PCR; the TCRdb copy retains only in-frame clones and omits some. The table has approximately 50,000 clones, 92% seen once; the top ten hold 0.35% to 0.5%. This material consisted of CD4+ T cells from peripheral blood mononuclear cells, taken after pregnancy. Receptor source: a female donor with multiple sclerosis, enrolled in a pregnancy study. Each CDR3 is given with its conserved first and last residue. A D gene is named only where the DNA matches it firmly. Only part of the rows carry a size: once, few, many, or a class if the clone is expanded.

CDR3,DNA,size,D,V,J
CASSRRGQEPQHF,TGTGCCAGCTCACGCAGGGGGCAGGAGCCCCAGCATTTT,-,TRBD1,TRBV18,TRBJ1-5
CASSLGTGGRNEQFF,TGTGCCAGCAGCTTAGGCACAGGGGGGCGGAATGAGCAGTTCTTC,-,TRBD1,TRBV11-3,TRBJ2-1
CASSQGHGRETQYF,TGTGCCAGCAGCCAGGGACATGGAAGAGAGACCCAGTACTTC,-,-,TRBV7-2,TRBJ2-5
CASSASGAWADTQYF,TGTGCCAGCAGTGCGAGCGGGGCCTGGGCAGATACGCAGTATTTT,-,TRBD2,TRBV6-1,TRBJ2-3
CASSQVSGSTYEQYF,TGCGCCAGCAGCCAAGTCTCAGGGTCAACCTACGAGCAGTACTTC,-,-,TRBV4-1,TRBJ2-7
CASSRGFGTEAFF,TGTGCCAGCAGCCGGGGGTTTGGCACTGAAGCTTTCTTT,-,-,TRBV5-5,TRBJ1-1
CASRRRTGGGTDTQYF,TGTGCCAGCAGAAGAAGGACAGGAGGAGGGACAGATACGCAGTATTTT,-,-,TRBV2,TRBJ2-3
CASSQPWTRGNTIYF,TGCGCCAGCAGCCAACCCTGGACACGGGGAAACACCATATATTTT,-,-,TRBV4-1,TRBJ1-3
CASSQESPLFGLAAYNEQFF,TGTGCCAGCAGCCAAGAATCTCCACTCTTCGGGCTAGCGGCCTACAATGAGCAGTTCTTC,-,TRBD2,TRBV14,TRBJ2-1
CASSLTATGGQPQHF,TGTGCCAGCAGTTTAACTGCTACAGGGGGACAGCCCCAGCATTTT,-,TRBD1,TRBV27,TRBJ1-5
CAIRPAGSEAFF,TGTGCCATCAGGCCCGCCGGGTCTGAAGCTTTCTTT,-,-,TRBV10-3,TRBJ1-1
CAWSPLGLAGSNEQFF,TGTGCCTGGAGTCCCTTAGGACTAGCGGGGAGCAATGAGCAGTTCTTC,-,TRBD2,TRBV30,TRBJ2-1
CASSSLRTDTQYF,TGTGCCAGCAGCTCCCTACGCACAGATACGCAGTATTTT,-,-,TRBV7-2,TRBJ2-3
CASSLLPGQGRRELFF,TGTGCCAGCAGCCTTTTACCGGGACAGGGTCGGCGTGAGCTGTTTTTT,once,TRBD1,TRBV14,TRBJ2-2
CASSQDWGQTNTEAFF,TGTGCCAGCAGCCAAGATTGGGGACAGACGAACACTGAAGCTTTCTTT,-,TRBD1,TRBV14,TRBJ1-1
CASSQTPNYGYTF,TGTGCCAGCAGCCAGACACCTAACTATGGCTACACCTTC,-,-,TRBV7-9,TRBJ1-2
CASSLLAGETQYF,TGTGCCAGCAGCTTACTAGCGGGAGAGACCCAGTACTTC,-,TRBD2,TRBV11-3,TRBJ2-5
CATSRSLTGGYNEQFF,TGTGCCACCAGCAGAAGCTTGACAGGGGGATACAATGAGCAGTTCTTC,-,TRBD1,TRBV15,TRBJ2-1
CASSPQFYQPQHF,TGTGCCAGCAGTCCCCAGTTCTATCAGCCCCAGCATTTT,-,-,TRBV2,TRBJ1-5
CASSLGTGVGWGYTF,TGCGCCAGCAGCTTGGGGACAGGGGTTGGTTGGGGCTACACCTTC,-,TRBD1,TRBV5-1,TRBJ1-2
CASSPPRSGNNEQFF,TGCGCCAGCAGCCCCCCCCGGAGCGGCAACAATGAGCAGTTCTTC,once,-,TRBV5-1,TRBJ2-1
CASSLGLAGGNEQYF,TGTGCCAGCAGCTTGGGGCTAGCGGGAGGGAACGAGCAGTACTTC,-,TRBD2,TRBV5-4,TRBJ2-7